The T cell receptor (beta chain) under discussion was sequenced for a study of high-grade serous ovarian cancer treatment subgroups. Tumor tissue was taken before any definitive surgery or chemotherapy was given. Assay used: immunoSEQ multiplex PCR; TCRdb lists only in-frame clones, some missing. The table records several thousand clones, approximately 84% of them present only once. The CDR3 has 15 amino acids. Germline CDR1 reads SEHNR; CDR2 reads FQNEAQ (reference sequence). The receptor was isolated from a human donor with high-grade serous ovarian cancer. This chain uses TRBV7-9 with TRBJ2-5; 10 nucleotides align to TRBD2. The better agreement between TRBJ2-7 and the DNA end casts doubt on the J call. Sequencing was carried out using tumor tissue. CDR3 nucleotides: TGTGCCAGCAGCTTAGGGGGACTAGCGAGGGACGAGCAGTACTTC. Amino acid sequence: CASSLGGLARDEQYF.